A selection of T cell receptor beta chains follows, all from one sample in a study of OX40 agonist ivuxolimab in advanced cancers. The protocol was immunoSEQ multiplex PCR, while the TCRdb copy is restricted to in-frame clones and leaves out a portion. Among 57,000 or so clones listed, around 83% were seen once. The sequences come from CD4+ or CD8+ T cells sorted from blood, collected in a trial of the OX40 agonist ivuxolimab. The receptors originated from an adult with an advanced solid tumor such as melanoma, head and neck, liver or kidney cancer. The CDR3 runs from the conserved cysteine through the conserved F or W. A D gene is named only where the DNA matches it firmly. Some rows mark clone size as missing; the rest say once, few, many or name a class of expanded clone.

clone_size | j_call | v_call | d_call | cdr3_aa | cdr3_nt
- | TRBJ1-5 | TRBV5-1 | - | CASSLDGGGQPQHF | TGCGCCAGCAGCTTGGATGGGGGCGGACAGCCCCAGCATTTT
- | TRBJ2-7 | TRBV7-2 | - | CASSLTFLTNYEQYF | TGTGCCAGCAGCTTAACCTTCTTGACGAACTACGAGCAGTACTTC
- | TRBJ2-2 | TRBV5-5 | - | CASSPVVGSNTGELFF | TGTGCCAGCAGCCCGGTTGTCGGATCGAACACCGGGGAGCTGTTTTTT
- | TRBJ2-3 | TRBV11-3 | - | CASSFGGRTDTQYF | TGTGCCAGCAGCTTTGGGGGGAGGACAGATACGCAGTATTTT
few | TRBJ1-4 | TRBV7-7 | - | CASSSDTNEKLFF | TGTGCTAGCAGCTCGGACACTAATGAAAAACTGTTTTTT
- | TRBJ2-7 | TRBV10-3 | - | CAISVRGSGEQYF | TGTGCCATCAGTGTTCGGGGCTCGGGCGAGCAGTACTTC
- | TRBJ2-7 | TRBV6-5 | - | CASSYGDQANYEQYF | TGTGCCAGCAGTTACGGGGATCAGGCAAACTACGAGCAGTACTTC
- | TRBJ2-1 | TRBV6-1 | TRBD2 | CASNGLAGGLDEQFF | TGTGCCAGCAACGGACTAGCGGGGGGGCTAGATGAGCAGTTCTTC
- | TRBJ1-4 | TRBV19 | - | CASSMGFNDEKLFF | TGTGCCAGTAGTATGGGATTCAACGATGAAAAACTGTTTTTT
- | TRBJ2-7 | TRBV27 | - | CASSLSGGGYEQYF | TGTGCCAGCAGTTTATCAGGGGGAGGCTACGAGCAGTACTTC
once | TRBJ1-3 | TRBV6-1 | - | CASGILGNTIYF | TGTGCCAGCGGAATCCTTGGAAACACCATATATTTT
once | TRBJ1-4 | TRBV19 | - | CASQDRPATNEKLFF | TGTGCCTCTCAGGACAGACCTGCAACTAATGAAAAACTGTTTTTT
- | TRBJ1-4 | TRBV7-9 | - | CASSFTTSTTNEKLFF | TGTGCCAGCAGCTTTACCACCAGTACAACTAATGAAAAACTGTTTTTT
once | TRBJ2-3 | TRBV11-2 | - | CASSLGADTQYF | TGTGCCAGCAGCTTAGGGGCAGATACGCAGTATTTT
- | TRBJ2-3 | TRBV18 | - | CASSRPGVGDTQYF | TGTGCCAGCTCACGACCGGGGGTGGGAGATACGCAGTATTTT
- | TRBJ1-2 | TRBV19 | - | CASSPYLKNYGYTF | TGTGCCAGTAGTCCGTATTTAAAAAACTATGGCTACACCTTC
once | TRBJ2-5 | TRBV28 | - | CASSFGGQKTQYF | TGTGCCAGCAGTTTCGGCGGCCAAAAGACCCAGTACTTC
- | TRBJ1-1 | TRBV6-4 | - | CASRGTVNTEAFF | TGTGCCAGCAGAGGGACGGTAAACACTGAAGCTTTCTTT
- | TRBJ2-7 | TRBV6-5 | - | CASSYSGRGARYEQYF | TGTGCCAGCAGTTACTCGGGGAGGGGGGCCCGCTACGAGCAGTACTTC
- | TRBJ1-2 | TRBV7-2 | TRBD1 | CASSLNPGGVVSYGYTF | TGTGCCAGCAGCCTAAATCCAGGGGGCGTCGTCAGCTATGGCTACACCTTC
once | TRBJ1-2 | TRBV18 | - | CASSPTSVGGYTF | TGTGCCAGCTCACCAACCTCGGTGGGGGGCTACACCTTC
- | TRBJ2-7 | TRBV6-5 | TRBD1 | CASLEDRAYEQYF | TGTGCCAGCCTAGAGGACAGGGCCTACGAGCAGTACTTC
once | TRBJ2-7 | TRBV5-1 | - | CASSLAGTTYEQYF | TGCGCCAGCAGCTTGGCGGGCACCACCTACGAGCAGTACTTC
- | TRBJ2-3 | TRBV10-3 | - | CAIRVDSTDTQYF | TGTGCCATCAGGGTCGACAGCACAGATACGCAGTATTTT
- | TRBJ2-5 | TRBV7-2 | TRBD1 | CASSLGPTGGQETQYF | TGTGCCAGCAGCTTAGGGCCGACAGGGGGCCAAGAGACCCAGTACTTC
- | TRBJ1-1 | TRBV4-1 | - | CASSQDQVPNTEAFF | TGCGCCAGCAGCCAAGACCAGGTCCCGAACACTGAAGCTTTCTTT
- | TRBJ1-2 | TRBV5-1 | TRBD1 | CASSLGFDRASGYGYTF | TGCGCCAGCAGCTTGGGGTTTGACAGGGCGTCGGGCTATGGCTACACCTTC
- | TRBJ1-2 | TRBV5-1 | - | CASSLAAFGSGEGYTF | TGCGCCAGCAGCTTGGCCGCGTTTGGGTCAGGGGAAGGCTACACCTTC
- | TRBJ2-3 | TRBV29-1 | TRBD2 | CSTRGGTDTQYF | TGCAGCACGAGGGGAGGGACAGATACGCAGTATTTT
- | TRBJ1-6 | TRBV21-1 | - | CASGQGTYSPLHF | TGTGCCAGCGGGCAGGGGACCTATTCACCCCTCCACTTT
- | TRBJ2-3 | TRBV5-1 | - | CASSLGTVNTDTQYF | TGCGCCAGCAGCTTGGGGACAGTAAACACAGATACGCAGTATTTT
- | TRBJ1-6 | TRBV6-5 | - | CASSSRHNSPLHF | TGTGCCAGCAGTTCGCGGCATAATTCACCCCTCCACTTT
once | TRBJ1-1 | TRBV5-5 | - | CASSTGAAGSYTEAFF | TGTGCCAGCAGCACGGGGGCTGCAGGGTCCTATACTGAAGCTTTCTTT
- | TRBJ1-1 | TRBV18 | - | CASSPQTPNTEAFF | TGTGCCAGCTCACCACAGACACCGAACACTGAAGCTTTCTTT
- | TRBJ1-2 | TRBV2 | - | CASRRVSFRANGYTF | TGTGCCAGCAGGCGGGTTTCCTTTCGTGCTAATGGCTACACCTTC
once | TRBJ1-1 | TRBV29-1 | TRBD1 | CSHSWAGGPNTEAFF | TGCAGCCACTCCTGGGCAGGGGGCCCGAACACTGAAGCTTTCTTT
- | TRBJ1-4 | TRBV4-1 | - | CASSQVGLARDNEKLFF | TGCGCCAGCAGCCAAGTGGGTTTGGCACGGGATAATGAAAAACTGTTTTTT
- | TRBJ1-3 | TRBV5-1 | - | CASSLTHSGNTIYF | TGCGCCAGCAGCTTAACCCACTCTGGAAACACCATATATTTT
- | TRBJ2-5 | TRBV5-1 | - | CASSLAGGRETQYF | TGCGCCAGCAGCTTGGCAGGCGGGCGAGAGACCCAGTACTTC
- | TRBJ2-1 | TRBV15 | - | CATAGRLGNEQFF | TGTGCCACCGCTGGGCGATTAGGCAATGAGCAGTTCTTC
- | TRBJ1-2 | TRBV5-5 | - | CASSLVGPTAIGFTF | TGTGCCAGCAGCTTGGTAGGACCGACGGCTATAGGATTCACCTTC
- | TRBJ2-1 | TRBV5-6 | - | CASSFQGRTYNEQFF | TGTGCCAGCAGCTTTCAAGGGCGAACCTACAATGAGCAGTTCTTC
- | TRBJ2-7 | TRBV18 | TRBD1 | CASSPTGGASYEQYF | TGTGCCAGCTCACCTACAGGGGGCGCATCCTACGAGCAGTACTTC
- | TRBJ2-3 | TRBV30 | - | CAWSKRGATDTQYF | TGTGCCTGGAGTAAAAGGGGGGCAACAGATACGCAGTATTTT
- | TRBJ2-7 | TRBV19 | TRBD2 | CASSTRTSGGTIPYEQYF | TGTGCCAGTAGTACCCGGACTAGCGGGGGGACAATACCCTACGAGCAGTACTTC
- | TRBJ1-3 | TRBV4-1 | - | CASSQDNRQTSGNTIYF | TGCGCCAGCAGCCAAGATAACAGGCAGACCTCTGGAAACACCATATATTTT
once | TRBJ2-7 | TRBV7-9 | - | CASSLDTGSSYEQYF | TGTGCCAGCAGTTTAGATACAGGGAGCTCCTACGAGCAGTACTTC
- | TRBJ1-3 | TRBV5-6 | - | CASFQRAVSGNTIYF | TGTGCCAGCTTCCAGAGGGCGGTCTCTGGAAACACCATATATTTT
once | TRBJ1-1 | TRBV6-1 | - | CASTPGRRDTEAFF | TGTGCCAGTACCCCGGGACGCCGGGACACTGAAGCTTTCTTT
few | TRBJ2-7 | TRBV18 | TRBD1 | CASSPRGTGANEQYF | TGTGCCAGCTCACCACGTGGGACAGGGGCCAACGAGCAGTACTTC
- | TRBJ1-5 | TRBV5-1 | - | CASSLAGRSNQPQHF | TGCGCCAGCAGCTTGGCGGGGCGAAGCAATCAGCCCCAGCATTTT